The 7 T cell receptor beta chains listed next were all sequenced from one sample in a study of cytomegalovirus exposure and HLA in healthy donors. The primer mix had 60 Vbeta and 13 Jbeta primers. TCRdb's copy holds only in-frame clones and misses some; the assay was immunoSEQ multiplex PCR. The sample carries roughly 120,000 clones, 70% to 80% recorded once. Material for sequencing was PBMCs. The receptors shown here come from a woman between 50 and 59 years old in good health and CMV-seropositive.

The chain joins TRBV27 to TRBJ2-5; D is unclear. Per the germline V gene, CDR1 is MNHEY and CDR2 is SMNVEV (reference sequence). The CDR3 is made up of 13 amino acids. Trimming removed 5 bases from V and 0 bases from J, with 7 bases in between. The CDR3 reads CASSPLYQETQYF. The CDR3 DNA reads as TGTGCCAGCAGTCCCCTGTACCAAGAGACCCAGTACTTC.

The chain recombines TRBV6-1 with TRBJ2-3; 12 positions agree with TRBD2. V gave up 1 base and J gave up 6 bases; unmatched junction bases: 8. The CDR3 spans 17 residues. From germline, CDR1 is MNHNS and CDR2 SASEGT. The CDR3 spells CASSEGRGLAGFDTQYF. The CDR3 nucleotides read TGTGCCAGCAGTGAAGGAAGGGGACTAGCGGGCTTCGATACGCAGTATTTT.

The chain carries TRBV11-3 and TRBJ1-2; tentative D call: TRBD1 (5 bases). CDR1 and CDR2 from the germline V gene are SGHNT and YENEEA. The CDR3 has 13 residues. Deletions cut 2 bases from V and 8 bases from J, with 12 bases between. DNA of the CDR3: TGTGCCAGCAGCTTATCAGCAGGGAACGGCTACACCTTC. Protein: CASSLSAGNGYTF.

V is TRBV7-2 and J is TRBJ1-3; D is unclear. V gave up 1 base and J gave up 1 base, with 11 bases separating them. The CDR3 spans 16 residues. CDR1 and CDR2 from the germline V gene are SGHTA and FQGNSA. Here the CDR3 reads CASSLEEYFSGNTIYF. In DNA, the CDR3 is TGTGCCAGCAGCTTAGAGGAGTACTTTTCTGGAAACACCATATATTTT.

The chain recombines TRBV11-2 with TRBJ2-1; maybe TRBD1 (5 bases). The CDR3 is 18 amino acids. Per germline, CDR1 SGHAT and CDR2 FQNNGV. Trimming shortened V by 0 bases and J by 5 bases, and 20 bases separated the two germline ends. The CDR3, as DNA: TGTGCCAGCAGCTTAGATTTTTCGCGGCTAGGGGCCAACAATGAGCAGTTCTTC. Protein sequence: CASSLDFSRLGANNEQFF.

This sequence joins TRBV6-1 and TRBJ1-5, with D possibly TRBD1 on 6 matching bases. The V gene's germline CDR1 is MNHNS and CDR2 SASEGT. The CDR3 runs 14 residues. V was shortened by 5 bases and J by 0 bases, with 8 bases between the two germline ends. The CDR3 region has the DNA TGTGCCAGCAGTCGGACAGTTAGCAATCAGCCCCAGCATTTT. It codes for CASSRTVSNQPQHF.

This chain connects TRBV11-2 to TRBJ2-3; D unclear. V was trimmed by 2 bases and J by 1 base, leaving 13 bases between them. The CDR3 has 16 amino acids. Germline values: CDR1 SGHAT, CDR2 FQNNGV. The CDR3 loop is CASSLSPGSGTDTQYF. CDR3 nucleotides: TGTGCCAGCAGCTTATCCCCAGGTAGTGGCACAGATACGCAGTATTTT.